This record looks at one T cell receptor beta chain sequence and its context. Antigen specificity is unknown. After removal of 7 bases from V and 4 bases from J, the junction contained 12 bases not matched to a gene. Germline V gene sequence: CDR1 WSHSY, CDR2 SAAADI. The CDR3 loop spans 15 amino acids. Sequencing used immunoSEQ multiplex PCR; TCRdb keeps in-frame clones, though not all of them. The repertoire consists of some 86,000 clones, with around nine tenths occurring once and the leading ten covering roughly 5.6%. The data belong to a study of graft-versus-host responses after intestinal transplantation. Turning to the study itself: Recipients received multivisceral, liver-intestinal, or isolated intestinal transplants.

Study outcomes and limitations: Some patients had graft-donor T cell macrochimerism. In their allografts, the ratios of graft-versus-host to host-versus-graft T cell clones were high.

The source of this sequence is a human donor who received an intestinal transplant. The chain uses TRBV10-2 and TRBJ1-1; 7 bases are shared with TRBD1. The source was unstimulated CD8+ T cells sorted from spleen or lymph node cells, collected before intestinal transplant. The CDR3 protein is CASTIYRGRVTEAFF. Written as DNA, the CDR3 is TGCGCCAGCACTATCTACAGGGGTAGGGTCACTGAAGCTTTCTTT.